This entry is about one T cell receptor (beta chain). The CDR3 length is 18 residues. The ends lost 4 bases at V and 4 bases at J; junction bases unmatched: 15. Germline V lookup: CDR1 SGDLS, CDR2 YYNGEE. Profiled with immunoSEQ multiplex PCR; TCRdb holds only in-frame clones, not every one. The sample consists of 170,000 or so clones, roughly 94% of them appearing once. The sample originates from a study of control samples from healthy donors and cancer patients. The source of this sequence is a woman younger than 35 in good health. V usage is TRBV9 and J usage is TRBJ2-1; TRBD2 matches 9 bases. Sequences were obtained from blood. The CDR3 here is CASSPRTLTGLAYNEQFF. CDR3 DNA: TGTGCCAGCAGCCCTCGTACCCTAACGGGACTAGCTTACAATGAGCAGTTCTTC.